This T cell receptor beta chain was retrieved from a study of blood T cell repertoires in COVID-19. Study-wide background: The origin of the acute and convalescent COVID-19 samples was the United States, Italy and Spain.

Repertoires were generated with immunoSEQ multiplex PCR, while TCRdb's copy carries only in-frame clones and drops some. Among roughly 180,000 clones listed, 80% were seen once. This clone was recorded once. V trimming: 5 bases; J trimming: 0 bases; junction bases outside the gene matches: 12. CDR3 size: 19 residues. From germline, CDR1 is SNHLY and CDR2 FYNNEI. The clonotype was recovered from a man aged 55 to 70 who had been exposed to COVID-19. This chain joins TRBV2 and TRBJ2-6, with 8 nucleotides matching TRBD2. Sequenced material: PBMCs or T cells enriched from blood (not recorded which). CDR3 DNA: TGTGCCAGCAGTTCAGGACCCCTAGCGGGCACCTCTGGGGCCAACGTCCTGACTTTC. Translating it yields CASSSGPLAGTSGANVLTF.